Presented here are 23 T cell receptor beta chains from one specimen sequenced in a study of blood T cell repertoires in COVID-19. Profiled with immunoSEQ multiplex PCR; TCRdb holds only in-frame clones, not every one. Here the sample spans 100,000 or so clones, roughly 85% being singletons. Input material: peripheral blood. All receptors derive from an older woman with acute or convalescent COVID-19.

The chain links TRBV7-8 to TRBJ2-3, with D possibly matching TRBD2 (6 bases). V was clipped by 8 bases and J by 2 bases, with 17 bases between them. Germline lookup yields CDR1 SGHVS and CDR2 FQNEAQ. This CDR3 has 15 amino acids. The CDR3 loop reads CASRHRDSDTDTQYF. CDR3 DNA: TGTGCCAGCCGCCACCGGGACTCAGACACAGATACGCAGTATTTT. Drawing the rest from reference TRBV7-8 and TRBJ2-3, the complete variable domain is GAGVSQSPRYKVAKRGQDVALRCDPISGHVSLFWYQQALGQGPEFLTYFQNEAQLDKSGLPSDRFFAERPEGSVSTLKIQRTQQEDSAVYLCASRHRDSDTDTQYFGPGTRLTVL.

V gene TRBV6-5 combines with J gene TRBJ1-4; D is ambiguous. The V and J ends lost 2 bases and 8 bases respectively, with 12 bases between them. The CDR3 has 14 residues. Germline values: CDR1 MNHEY, CDR2 SVGAGI. The CDR3 spells CASSYMAASEKLFF. The CDR3 nucleotides are TGTGCCAGCAGTTACATGGCAGCGTCGGAAAAACTGTTTTTT.

V usage is TRBV14 and J usage is TRBJ1-3; no definite D call. V dropped 3 bases and J dropped 0 bases, with 9 bases sitting between them. The CDR3 is made up of 15 amino acids. CDR1 is SGHDN and CDR2 is FVKESK in the germline V gene. CDR3 bases: TGTGCCAGCAGCCAGATGACAACCTCTGGAAACACCATATATTTT. Translating gives CASSQMTTSGNTIYF.

The rearrangement uses TRBV19 and TRBJ2-7; the match to TRBD1 covers 7 bases. CDR3 length equals 14 residues. With V trimmed by 5 bases and J by 3 bases, 7 bases remained unmatched. The germline V gene has CDR1 LNHDA and CDR2 SQIVND (reference sequence). CDR3 sequence: CASSPLDRFYEQYF. The CDR3 bases are TGTGCCAGTAGTCCACTGGACAGGTTCTACGAGCAGTACTTC. The variable domain in full, with the rest retrieved from reference TRBV19 and TRBJ2-7, is DGGITQSPKYLFRKEGQNVTLSCEQNLNHDAMYWYRQDPGQGLRLIYYSQIVNDFQKGDIAEGYSVSREKKESFPLTVTSAQKNPTAFYLCASSPLDRFYEQYFGPGTRLTVT.

The rearrangement uses TRBV9 and TRBJ1-6; the D is unclear. V gave up 4 bases and J gave up 5 bases, with 13 bases separating them. Germline CDR1 reads SGDLS; CDR2 reads YYNGEE. The CDR3 is made up of 15 amino acids. CDR3 DNA sequence: TGTGCCAGCAGCCCCCTGGCGGTTGATAATTCACCCCTCCACTTT. Translating it yields CASSPLAVDNSPLHF.

The chain employs TRBV3-1 (or the pseudogene TRBV3-2) and TRBJ1-5; D is unresolved. Trimming took off 1 base at V and 0 bases at J, with 7 bases between the two ends. The CDR3 spans 15 residues. Germline V CDR1 and CDR2: LGHDT, YNNKEL (reference sequence). DNA for the CDR3: TGTGCCAGCAGCCAAGGGCTTTATAGCAATCAGCCCCAGCATTTT. Amino acid sequence: CASSQGLYSNQPQHF.

The chain carries TRBV19 and TRBJ2-2; the D gene is possibly TRBD2 (5 bases). The CDR3 runs 14 residues. V was cut by 3 bases and J by 5 bases, with 10 bases left in between. Germline CDR1 LNHDA, CDR2 SQIVND (reference sequence). Here the CDR3 reads CASSMRELTGELFF. CDR3 coding DNA: TGTGCCAGTAGTATGAGGGAGTTAACCGGGGAGCTGTTTTTT.

This chain links TRBV10-3 with TRBJ2-7; 9 positions agree with TRBD1. CDR3 length equals 14 residues. J gave up 2 bases and V 4 bases, and 3 bases lay outside the gene matches. Germline CDR1 ENHRY, CDR2 SYGVKD. This CDR3 reads CAISGRDRAYEQYF. In DNA, the CDR3 is TGTGCCATCAGTGGGAGGGACAGGGCCTACGAGCAGTACTTC.

The V gene is TRBV19, the J gene TRBJ2-1, with a tentative D call TRBD1 (7 bases). This CDR3 region has 16 residues. Germline V gene data show CDR1 as LNHDA and CDR2 as SQIVND (reference sequence). The V and J ends lost 7 bases and 9 bases respectively, with 25 bases between them. The CDR3 region is CASTGDRGQTFGEQFF. CDR3 DNA: TGTGCCAGTACGGGGGACCGGGGACAGACGTTTGGTGAGCAGTTCTTC.

This chain uses TRBV11-2 with TRBJ2-5, with TRBD1 matching 7 bases. V was pared by 0 bases and J by 12 bases, with 4 bases of the junction left unmatched. This CDR3 region has 12 residues. The germline V gene has CDR1 SGHAT and CDR2 FQNNGV. CDR3 sequence: CASSLEDRAKYF. CDR3 DNA sequence: TGTGCCAGCAGCTTAGAAGACAGGGCAAAGTACTTC. The full variable domain, rest sourced from reference TRBV11-2 and TRBJ2-5, is EAGVAQSPRYKIIEKRQSVAFWCNPISGHATLYWYQQILGQGPKLLIQFQNNGVVDDSQLPKDRFSAERLKGVDSTLKIQPAKLEDSAVYLCASSLEDRAKYFGPGTRLLVL.

The chain couples TRBV5-6 to TRBJ1-2; D call uncertain. This CDR3 is built from 14 residues. V gave up 4 bases and J gave up 8 bases, with 18 bases separating them. Germline V gene data show CDR1 as SGHDT and CDR2 as YYEEEE. This chain's CDR3 is CASSPSSLGRGYTF. CDR3 nucleotides: TGTGCCAGCAGCCCTTCGAGTTTGGGGAGAGGCTACACCTTC.

This rearrangement joins TRBV12-3 or TRBV12-4 to TRBJ1-2, with 8 bases that match TRBD1. This CDR3 has 13 amino acids. J lost 7 bases, V lost 6 bases, and 7 bases had no gene match. This CDR3 reads CASSLDREFGYTF. The CDR3 DNA follows: TGTGCCAGCAGCCTGGACAGGGAATTTGGCTACACCTTC.

The genes are TRBV10-2 and TRBJ2-2, with D possibly matching TRBD1 (7 bases). Germline V gives CDR1 WSHSY, CDR2 SAAADI. The CDR3 is 14 residues long. The V and J ends lost 5 bases and 5 bases respectively, with 12 bases between them. CDR3: CASSWRGQTGELFF. For the CDR3, the DNA is TGCGCCAGCAGTTGGAGGGGGCAAACCGGGGAGCTGTTTTTT.

V usage is TRBV3-1 (or the pseudogene TRBV3-2) and J usage is TRBJ1-6; D call uncertain. CDR1 is LGHDT, CDR2 YNNKEL, per germline (reference sequence). V gave up 5 bases and J gave up 7 bases, with 12 bases separating them. The CDR3 has 14 residues. CDR3 region: CASSFRDRNSPLHF. Here the CDR3 DNA reads TGTGCCAGCAGCTTCCGGGATCGGAATTCACCCCTCCACTTT.

The chain is built from TRBV18 and TRBJ2-7; D gene unclear. CDR3 length: 13 amino acids. V lost 4 bases and J 4 bases, leaving 11 bases between the germline ends. Germline V lookup: CDR1 KGHSH, CDR2 LQKENI. CDR3 nucleotides: TGTGCCAGCTCACTTAACAGAGATTACGAGCAGTACGTC. It yields the protein CASSLNRDYEQYV.

The chain links TRBV25-1 to TRBJ2-1, with 9 nucleotides matching TRBD2. Germline V gene lookup returns CDR1 MGHDK and CDR2 SYGVNS. The V segment lost 8 bases and the J segment 9 bases; nucleotides outside the gene matches: 8. The CDR3 spans 13 residues. CDR3 amino acids: CASGRGGHTEQFF. CDR3 in DNA: TGTGCCAGCGGGCGGGGGGGGCACACTGAGCAGTTCTTC.

This clone occurred once. CDR3 amino acids: CASSLAGDHGYTF. The CDR3, as DNA: TGCGCCAGCAGCTTGGCTGGAGACCATGGCTACACCTTC. This chain connects TRBV5-1 to TRBJ1-2; D is unclear. The CDR3 runs 13 residues. Trimming stripped 0 bases from V and 6 bases from J, with 9 bases between. In germline, CDR1 is SGHRS, CDR2 YFSETQ.

This rearrangement joins TRBV5-5 to TRBJ1-6; a weak D match, TRBD1 (5 bases). There are 15 residues in the CDR3. V lost 0 bases, J lost 10 bases, and 14 bases lay in between. Germline CDR1 reads SGHKS; CDR2 reads YYEKEE (reference sequence). The CDR3: CASSLAQGPGSPLHF. Here the CDR3 DNA reads TGTGCCAGCAGCTTGGCTCAGGGTCCTGGGTCACCCCTCCACTTT.

The rearrangement uses TRBV27 and TRBJ1-6, with D uncertain. Trimming took 5 bases from V and 10 from J, leaving 12 bases between them. Per the germline V gene, CDR1 is MNHEY and CDR2 is SMNVEV (reference sequence). There are 13 residues in the CDR3. The CDR3: CASSDFNNSPLHF. CDR3 in DNA: TGTGCCAGCAGTGACTTTAACAACTCACCCCTCCACTTT.

In this sample, this clone turned up a few times. This sequence joins TRBV28 and TRBJ2-2; 7 bases are shared with TRBD2. Trimming took 6 bases from V and 7 from J; bases not matched to a gene: 5. The germline gives CDR1 MDHEN, CDR2 SYDVKM. The CDR3 consists of 13 residues. The CDR3 sequence: CASRSGVIGELFF. CDR3 bases: TGTGCCAGCAGAAGCGGGGTGATCGGGGAGCTGTTTTTT.

The rearrangement uses TRBV4-1 and TRBJ2-3; no definite D call. The length of the CDR3 is 17 residues. Germline V gene data show CDR1 as MGHRA and CDR2 as YSYEKL. The V end lost 0 bases, the J end lost 2 bases, and 15 bases lay between the germline ends. CDR3 DNA: TGCGCCAGCAGCCAAGATGCGACACAGACATTCACAGATACGCAGTATTTT. Translation gives CASSQDATQTFTDTQYF.

The V and J genes are TRBV7-9 and TRBJ1-4, with D perhaps TRBD1 (6 bases). Trimming removed 4 bases at V and 0 bases at J, with 12 bases between. Germline CDR1 reads SEHNR; CDR2 reads FQNEAQ (reference sequence). The CDR3 covers 16 residues. CDR3 nucleotides: TGTGCCAGCAGCTATAACAGGGATGCAACTAATGAAAAACTGTTTTTT. Translated, it gives CASSYNRDATNEKLFF.

The chain carries TRBV3-1 (or the pseudogene TRBV3-2) and TRBJ2-3; possibly TRBD2 for D (5 bases). Between the trimmed V and J ends, which lost 4 bases and 6 bases, there was a span of 17 bases. The CDR3 totals 15 residues. Germline-derived CDR1 and CDR2 are LGHDT and YNNKEL (reference sequence). The CDR3 nucleotides read TGTGCCAGCAGCCCCACGGGATCAATGGGGGATACGCAGTATTTT. This sequence encodes CASSPTGSMGDTQYF.